This T cell receptor beta chain came from a study of patients and donors after allogeneic stem cell transplantation. MiXCR was run by TCRdb on the RT-PCR reads, yielding one entry per CDR3 protein. The sample contains over 130,000 distinct CDR3 sequences, about two fifths of which appear only once. This CDR3 has 15 amino acids. The germline V gene has CDR1 SGHRS and CDR2 YFSETQ. V was cut by 0 bases and J by 3 bases, with 7 bases left in between. J is TRBJ2-6 and V is TRBV5-1, with no clear D. The source is a human donor who was either an allogeneic HSCT recipient or a stem cell or donor lymphocyte infusion donor (not recorded which). It is not recorded whose cells these are; they may come from a transplant donor. Sequenced material: blood, either unsorted or a sorted T cell fraction (not recorded which). CDR3 nucleotide sequence: TGCGCCAGCAGCTTGGGGTCCTATGGGGCCAACGTCCTGACTTTC. Protein sequence: CASSLGSYGANVLTF.